The 29 T cell receptor beta chains below come from one sample, sequenced in a study of blood T cell repertoires in COVID-19. TCRdb's table, derived via immunoSEQ multiplex PCR, lists solely in-frame clones and lacks some. Of 45,000 to 55,000 clones detected, roughly three quarters appear once; the ten largest clones hold 15%. The material sequenced was peripheral blood. These receptors all come from a human donor with active or convalescent COVID-19. The donor label of this sample is uncertain.

CDR3 protein: CSVPGLAGGPISEQYF. Here the CDR3 DNA reads TGCAGCGTACCTGGACTAGCGGGAGGGCCTATCAGTGAGCAGTACTTC. J is TRBJ2-7 and V is TRBV29-1; 15 bases fit TRBD2. V was clipped by 6 bases and J by 7 bases; unmatched bases: 13. The CDR3 runs to 16 residues. Germline V CDR1 and CDR2: SQVTM, ANQGSEA.

The chain is built from TRBV9 and TRBJ2-5; D is perhaps TRBD2 (5 bases). The CDR3 loop spans 12 amino acids. Looked up from germline, CDR1 is SGDLS and CDR2 is YYNGEE. V was pared by 0 bases and J by 7 bases, with 7 bases between. The CDR3 coding sequence is TGTGCCAGCAGCGTAGCTGGAGGGACCCAGTACTTC. This translates into CASSVAGGTQYF.

The chain has TRBV5-1 and TRBJ2-7, with D tentatively TRBD2 (5 bases). Germline loops: CDR1 SGHRS, CDR2 YFSETQ. V was pared by 0 bases and J by 2 bases, with 12 bases between. The CDR3 has 15 amino acids. The CDR3 sequence: CASSLVPGTTYEQYF. CDR3 in DNA: TGCGCCAGCAGCTTGGTTCCGGGAACCACCTACGAGCAGTACTTC. Based on the CDR3 plus reference TRBV5-1 and TRBJ2-7, the full variable domain is KAGVTQTPRYLIKTRGQQVTLSCSPISGHRSVSWYQQTPGQGLQFLFEYFSETQRNKGNFPGRFSGRQFSNSRSEMNVSTLELGDSALYLCASSLVPGTTYEQYFGPGTRLTVT.

This clone showed up just once. The rearrangement links TRBV19 to TRBJ2-5; D might be TRBD2 (6 bases). The CDR3 length is 15 residues. The V end lost 0 bases, the J end lost 3 bases, and 11 bases lay between the germline ends. Germline values: CDR1 LNHDA, CDR2 SQIVND (reference sequence). CDR3 region: CASSIDGPGEETQYF. CDR3 bases: TGTGCCAGTAGTATAGATGGACCGGGGGAAGAGACCCAGTACTTC.

The J gene is TRBJ2-1, the V gene TRBV4-3, with 7 nucleotides matching TRBD1. Germline loops: CDR1 LGHNA, CDR2 YSLEER. V trimming: 0 bases; J trimming: 0 bases; junction bases outside the gene matches: 11. The CDR3 consists of 19 residues. The CDR3 loop reads CASSQDLRGQLSSYNEQFF. CDR3 sequence (DNA): TGCGCCAGCAGCCAAGATCTTAGGGGACAGCTGAGCTCCTACAATGAGCAGTTCTTC.

This sequence joins TRBV19 and TRBJ1-5; no firm D call. V shed 7 bases and J shed 2 bases, with 15 bases lying between them. Per germline, CDR1 LNHDA and CDR2 SQIVND (reference sequence). This CDR3 region has 15 residues. CDR3 nucleotides: TGTGCCAGTATGAACAGCCAAAAGGGCAATCAGCCCCAGCATTTT. Residues: CASMNSQKGNQPQHF.

This chain uses TRBV9 with TRBJ1-3; D is unresolved. Trimming stripped 4 bases from V and 0 bases from J, with 11 bases between. The V gene's germline CDR1 is SGDLS and CDR2 YYNGEE. The CDR3 extends over 15 amino acids. The CDR3, as DNA: TGTGCCAGCAGCCCGCCCGGGAGCTCTGGAAACACCATATATTTT. This codes for CASSPPGSSGNTIYF.

This sequence joins TRBV27 and TRBJ2-7, with 9 bases matching TRBD1. The CDR3 has 15 residues. Germline CDR1 is MNHEY and CDR2 is SMNVEV (reference sequence). The V segment lost 6 bases and the J segment 5 bases; nucleotides outside the gene matches: 11. CDR3 coding DNA: TGTGCCAGCAGGGGGGACAGGGAGAATAGAAACGAGCAGTACTTC. Translating it yields CASRGDRENRNEQYF.

The J gene is TRBJ2-1, the V gene TRBV6-5, with 9 bases matching TRBD2. Losses at the gene ends were 6 bases for V and 4 bases for J; bases not matched to a gene: 4. The germline gives CDR1 MNHEY, CDR2 SVGAGI. This CDR3 is built from 14 residues. The CDR3 protein is CASRGLAGYNEQFF. CDR3 DNA sequence: TGTGCCAGCAGGGGGCTAGCGGGATACAATGAGCAGTTCTTC.

V usage is TRBV15 and J usage is TRBJ2-7; 10 positions match TRBD2. CDR3 length equals 17 residues. The trim removed 0 bases at V and 3 bases at J, leaving 8 bases unmatched. CDR1 is LNHNV and CDR2 is YYDKDF in the germline V gene (reference sequence). In nucleotides, the CDR3 is TGTGCCACCAGCAGAGAGGGAGAAGCGGGAGGGGACTACGAGCAGTACTTC. Protein product: CATSREGEAGGDYEQYF.

The chain combines TRBV28 with TRBJ2-7; 7 nucleotides line up with TRBD2. The V gene's germline CDR1 is MDHEN and CDR2 SYDVKM. Losses at the gene ends were 6 bases for V and 11 bases for J; bases not matched to a gene: 7. The CDR3 covers 11 residues. CDR3 sequence (DNA): TGTGCCAGCAGCATAGGACTAGACAAGTACTTC. Residues: CASSIGLDKYF.

Ten or more counts support this clone. The sample holds other DNA sequences that translate to the same CDR3. The chain recombines TRBV4-1 with TRBJ1-1, with TRBD1 identical over 8 bases. Looked up from germline, CDR1 is MGHRA and CDR2 is YSYEKL. The CDR3 length is 13 residues. Trimming cost V 4 bases and J 4 bases; bases outside gene matches: 2. CDR3 loop: CASSLDRGTEAFF. CDR3 bases: TGCGCCAGCAGCCTAGACAGGGGCACTGAAGCTTTCTTT.

The genes are TRBV19 and TRBJ2-1; 8 bases fit TRBD1. Germline loops: CDR1 LNHDA, CDR2 SQIVND (reference sequence). V lost 7 bases, J lost 12 bases, and 8 bases stayed unmatched. CDR3 length equals 12 residues. CDR3 DNA: TGTGCCAGTACCACGGACAGGGCTCCGCAGTTCTTC. Translation gives CASTTDRAPQFF.

The chain recombines TRBV4-3 with TRBJ2-7; the match to TRBD1 covers 7 bases. V was clipped by 1 base and J by 4 bases; unmatched bases: 7. Germline V lookup: CDR1 LGHNA, CDR2 YSLEER. The CDR3 has 15 amino acids. CDR3 region: CASSQGQGFPYEQYF. In nucleotides, the CDR3 is TGCGCCAGCAGCCAAGGACAGGGTTTCCCATACGAGCAGTACTTC.

The gene calls are TRBV4-3 and TRBJ1-5; no definite D call. V was cut by 1 base and J by 4 bases, with 11 bases left in between. The CDR3 extends over 15 amino acids. CDR1 is LGHNA and CDR2 is YSLEER in the germline V gene. The CDR3 sequence is CASSQAVRGNQPQHF. The CDR3 bases are TGCGCCAGCAGCCAAGCGGTGCGAGGGAATCAGCCCCAGCATTTT.

The V call is TRBV25-1, the J call TRBJ2-7; 9 bases match TRBD1. This CDR3 comprises 14 residues. Germline loops: CDR1 MGHDK, CDR2 SYGVNS. V dropped 8 bases and J dropped 2; count of bases not matched to a gene: 7. CDR3 in amino acids: CASGDRALAYEQYF. The CDR3 nucleotides are TGTGCCAGCGGGGACAGGGCCTTAGCCTACGAGCAGTACTTC.

The chain joins TRBV24-1 to TRBJ2-1; 11 bases align to TRBD1. This CDR3 comprises 16 residues. Per germline, CDR1 KGHDR and CDR2 SFDVKD. V trimming: 4 bases; J trimming: 7 bases; junction bases outside the gene matches: 8. DNA for the CDR3: TGTGCCACCAGTGACAGGAGGGACAGGGGGACGAATGAGCAGTTCTTC. Translating gives CATSDRRDRGTNEQFF.

The chain links TRBV6-5 to TRBJ2-3; 9 bases are shared with TRBD1. Germline V gene sequence: CDR1 MNHEY, CDR2 SVGAGI. Germline trimming cut 6 bases from V and 1 base from J; bases unmatched to any gene: 5. There are 15 residues in the CDR3. CDR3 residues: CASSLQGARTDTQYF. DNA of the CDR3: TGTGCCAGCAGCTTACAGGGGGCTCGCACAGATACGCAGTATTTT.

J is TRBJ2-3 and V is TRBV4-1; TRBD2 matches at 11 bases. The J segment lost 1 base and the V segment lost 1 base, leaving 7 bases of the junction unmatched. Germline assignment: CDR1 MGHRA and CDR2 YSYEKL. The CDR3 length is 18 residues. The CDR3 is CASSQGSGRAGGTDTQYF. In nucleotides, the CDR3 is TGCGCCAGCAGCCAAGGTAGCGGGAGGGCCGGGGGCACAGATACGCAGTATTTT.

The CDR3 coding sequence is TGTGCCAGCAGCGAGGGGAGGGTCAATGAGCAGTTCTTC. Translated: CASSEGRVNEQFF. The chain couples TRBV11-2 to TRBJ2-1; the match to TRBD2 covers 7 bases. V shed 5 bases and J 6 bases; nucleotides not matched to a gene: 4. CDR1 and CDR2 (germline): SGHAT, FQNNGV. The CDR3 sequence is 13 residues long.

The chain couples TRBV9 to TRBJ2-3; D perhaps matches TRBD2 (6 bases). The ends were cut back, 4 bases at V and 0 bases at J, with 12 bases in the middle. This CDR3 has 15 amino acids. From germline, CDR1 is SGDLS and CDR2 YYNGEE. CDR3 sequence: CASSFGGTSTDTQYF. Here the CDR3 DNA reads TGTGCCAGCAGCTTTGGCGGGACTAGCACAGATACGCAGTATTTT.

CDR3 sequence: CASRYTDTQYF. The CDR3 bases are TGTGCCAGCAGATACACAGATACGCAGTATTTT. This chain connects TRBV12-3 or TRBV12-4 to TRBJ2-3; D not certain. This CDR3 comprises 11 residues. V lost 6 bases to trimming and J lost 2 bases, with 3 bases between them.

The CDR3 protein is CASSPSQGQDGYTF. The DNA for the CDR3 is TGTGCCAGCAGCCCCTCTCAGGGGCAAGATGGCTACACCTTC. The gene calls are TRBV3-1 (or the pseudogene TRBV3-2) and TRBJ1-2, with D maybe TRBD1 (6 bases). In germline, CDR1 is LGHDT, CDR2 YNNKEL (reference sequence). V lost 4 bases to trimming and J lost 6 bases, with 15 bases between them. This CDR3 has 14 amino acids.

CDR3 sequence reads: CASSLVRRGETQYF. The DNA for the CDR3 is TGTGCCAGCAGCTTAGTTAGGCGGGGAGAGACCCAGTACTTC. The V gene is TRBV11-1, the J gene TRBJ2-5, with D perhaps TRBD2 (6 bases). Germline CDR1 and CDR2: SGHAT and FQDESV (reference sequence). V gave up 1 base and J gave up 4 bases, with 10 bases separating them. CDR3 length: 14 amino acids.

The genes are TRBV7-2 and TRBJ1-5; TRBD1 agrees at 9 bases. The CDR3 is 16 residues long. Germline CDR1 is SGHTA and CDR2 is FQGNSA. V lost 5 bases and J lost 3; bases outside the gene matches: 8. The CDR3: CASSLGQGWANQPQHF. The CDR3 DNA follows: TGTGCCAGCAGCCTTGGACAGGGGTGGGCCAATCAGCCCCAGCATTTT.

The genes are TRBV5-1 and TRBJ1-1; D perhaps matches TRBD1 (6 bases). This CDR3 spans 16 amino acids. Germline lookup yields CDR1 SGHRS and CDR2 YFSETQ. The V gene lost 4 bases and the J gene lost 1 base, with 17 bases spanning the gap. CDR3 DNA: TGCGCCAGCAGCCCCGGACCCCAGGGGCCGAACACTGAAGCTTTCTTT. Amino acid sequence: CASSPGPQGPNTEAFF.

The chain recombines TRBV13 with TRBJ2-5; D is ambiguous. Germline V gives CDR1 PRHDT, CDR2 FYEKMQ (reference sequence). V was trimmed by 1 base and J by 1 base, leaving 7 bases between them. The CDR3 covers 14 residues. CDR3 protein: CASSLAGSQETQYF. CDR3 coding DNA: TGTGCCAGCAGCTTAGCAGGCTCCCAAGAGACCCAGTACTTC.

The genes are TRBV28 and TRBJ1-2; perhaps TRBD1 as D (6 bases). V dropped 7 bases and J dropped 4 bases, with 25 bases sitting between them. Per the germline V gene, CDR1 is MDHEN and CDR2 is SYDVKM. The CDR3 extends over 17 amino acids. The DNA for the CDR3 is TGTGCCAGCAAGGGGGTCAAACACGCGGGGGCGGGCTATGGCTACACCTTC. Amino acid sequence: CASKGVKHAGAGYGYTF.

The chain has TRBV11-2 and TRBJ2-3, with 10 nucleotides matching TRBD2. The germline V gene has CDR1 SGHAT and CDR2 FQNNGV. The CDR3 spans 17 residues. The V and J ends lost 2 bases and 4 bases, in that order; junction bases with no gene match: 9. As DNA, the CDR3 is TGTGCCAGCAGCTTACTTCTGGCTAGCGGGAGCTCAGATACGCAGTATTTT. Translating it yields CASSLLLASGSSDTQYF. Using reference TRBV11-2 and TRBJ2-3 for the parts outside the CDR3, the full variable domain is EAGVAQSPRYKIIEKRQSVAFWCNPISGHATLYWYQQILGQGPKLLIQFQNNGVVDDSQLPKDRFSAERLKGVDSTLKIQPAKLEDSAVYLCASSLLLASGSSDTQYFGPGTRLTVL.